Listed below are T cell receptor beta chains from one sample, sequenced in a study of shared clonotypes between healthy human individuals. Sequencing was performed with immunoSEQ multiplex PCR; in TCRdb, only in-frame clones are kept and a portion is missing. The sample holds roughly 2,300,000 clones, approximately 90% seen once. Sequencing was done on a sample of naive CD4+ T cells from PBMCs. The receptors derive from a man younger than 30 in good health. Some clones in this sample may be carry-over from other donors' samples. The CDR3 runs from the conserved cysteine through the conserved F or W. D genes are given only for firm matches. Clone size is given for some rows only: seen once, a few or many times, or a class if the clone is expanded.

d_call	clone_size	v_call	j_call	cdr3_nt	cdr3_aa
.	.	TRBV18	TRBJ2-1	TGTGCCAGCTCACCACAGAGTGAGCAGTTCTTC	CASSPQSEQFF
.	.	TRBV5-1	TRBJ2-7	TGCGCCAGCAGCTTGGGACAGTTCTACGAGCAGTACTTC	CASSLGQFYEQYF
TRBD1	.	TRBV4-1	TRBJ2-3	TGCGCCAGCAGCCAATCTAACAGGGGCGGTGCAGATACGCAGTATTTT	CASSQSNRGGADTQYF
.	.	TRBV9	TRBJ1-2	TGTGCCAGCAGTAAAACAGGACTGAACTATGGCTACACCTTC	CASSKTGLNYGYTF
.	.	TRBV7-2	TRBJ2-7	TGTGCCAGCAGCTCCTCTCCTGCCTCCTACGAGCAGTACTTC	CASSSSPASYEQYF
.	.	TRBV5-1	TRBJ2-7	TGCGCCAGCAGTGGGCCCTCCTACGAGCAGTACTTC	CASSGPSYEQYF
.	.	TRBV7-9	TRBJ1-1	TGTGCCAGCAGCTTAGGTGTTTACCGGGACCCTGTCAACACTGAAGCTTTCTTT	CASSLGVYRDPVNTEAFF
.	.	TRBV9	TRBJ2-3	TGTGCCAGCAGCGTAGAGCGAGCGGTGAGGGACACAGATACGCAGTATTTT	CASSVERAVRDTDTQYF
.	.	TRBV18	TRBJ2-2	TGTGCCAGCTCACCACGGACCCCGGGCACCGGGGAGCTGTTTTTT	CASSPRTPGTGELFF
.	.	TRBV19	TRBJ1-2	TGTGCCAGTAGTAACCAAGGGAATCCTCTCTATGGCTACACCTTC	CASSNQGNPLYGYTF
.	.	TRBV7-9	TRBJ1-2	TGTGCCAGCAGCCCTACCACCGGGACGCCGGCGGGCTACACCTTC	CASSPTTGTPAGYTF
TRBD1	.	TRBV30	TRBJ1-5	TGTGCCTGGAGCATCGACCCGGGACAGGGGGCGGGAGATCAGCCCCAGCATTTT	CAWSIDPGQGAGDQPQHF
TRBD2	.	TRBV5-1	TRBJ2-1	TGCGCCAGCAGCCCACGAAGCAGCGGGGATGAGCAGTTCTTC	CASSPRSSGDEQFF
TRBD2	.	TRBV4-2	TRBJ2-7	TGTGCCAGCAGCCAAGAACTGCAAGGGATGGGGGGGAGAAGCTACGAGCAGTACTTC	CASSQELQGMGGRSYEQYF
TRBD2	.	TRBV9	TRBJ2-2	TGTGCCAGCAGCGATGCCGCAACTAGCGGGAGGGGGTCCGGGGAGCTGTTTTTT	CASSDAATSGRGSGELFF
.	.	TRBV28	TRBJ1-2	TGTGCCAGCAGTTTGGAATATGGCTACACCTTC	CASSLEYGYTF
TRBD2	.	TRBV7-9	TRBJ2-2	TGTGCCAGCAGCCCTAGAAGCCCAGCGGGAGGTCAGGTGGGGGAGCTGTTTTTT	CASSPRSPAGGQVGELFF
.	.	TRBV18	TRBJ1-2	TGTGCCAGCTCACCATCCCCAGGGGCCGCCGGGGGAGGCTACACCTTC	CASSPSPGAAGGGYTF
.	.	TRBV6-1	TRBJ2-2	TGTGCCAGCAGTGACGCCTTACCCTACACCGGGGAGCTGTTTTTT	CASSDALPYTGELFF
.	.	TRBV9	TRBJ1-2	TGTGCCAGCAGCGGAAGGGGGGACTATGGCTACACCTTC	CASSGRGDYGYTF
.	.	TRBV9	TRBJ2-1	TGTGCCAGCAGCTCTCACAATGAGCAGTTCTTC	CASSSHNEQFF
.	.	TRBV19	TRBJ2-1	TGTGCCAGTAGTATAGTTGTCAATGAGCAGTTCTTC	CASSIVVNEQFF
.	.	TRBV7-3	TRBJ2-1	TGTGCCAGCAGCATCACGTGGACTACGAATGAGCAGTTCTTC	CASSITWTTNEQFF
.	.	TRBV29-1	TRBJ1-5	TGCAGCGTCCAGGCAGATAGCAATCAGCCCCAGCATTTT	CSVQADSNQPQHF
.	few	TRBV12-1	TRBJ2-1	TGTGCCAGCAGCCAAACGCCTGCCCGGGACATTTACAATGAGCAGTTCTTC	CASSQTPARDIYNEQFF
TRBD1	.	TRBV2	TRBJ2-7	TGTGCCAGCAGGGGGACAGGGCTTTATCGGGGCGAGCAGTACTTC	CASRGTGLYRGEQYF
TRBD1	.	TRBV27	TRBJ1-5	TGTGCCAGCAGTTTATTCACCCCAGACAGGGCCGGTGTTCAGCCCCAGCATTTT	CASSLFTPDRAGVQPQHF
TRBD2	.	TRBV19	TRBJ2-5	TGTGCCAGTAGGAGGACTAGCGGGACAGCAGAGACCCAGTACTTC	CASRRTSGTAETQYF
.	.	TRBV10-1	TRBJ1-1	TGCGCCGGCTCCATCCCATGGTGCGGGAACACTGAAGCTTTCTTT	CAGSIPWCGNTEAFF
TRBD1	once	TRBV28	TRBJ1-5	TGTGCCAGCAGCCCCCAGACAGGGGGCCTTGCGAATCAGCCCCAGCATTTT	CASSPQTGGLANQPQHF
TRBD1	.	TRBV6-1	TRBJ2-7	TGTGCCAGCGGGGGACAGGGGCACTACGAGCAGTACTTC	CASGGQGHYEQYF
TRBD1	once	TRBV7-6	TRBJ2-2	TGTGCCAGCAGCTTAGGTGGAATCCGGGACAGGGTCACCGGGGAGCTGTTTTTT	CASSLGGIRDRVTGELFF
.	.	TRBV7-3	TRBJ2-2	TGTGCCAGCAGCTTAGCGGGGATGAACACCGGGGAGCTGTTTTTT	CASSLAGMNTGELFF
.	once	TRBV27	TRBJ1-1	TGTGCCAGCAGTGAGCACCGAACAGGGCCGAGCACTGAAGCTTTCTTT	CASSEHRTGPSTEAFF
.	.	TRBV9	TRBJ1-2	TGTGCCAGCAGCGTAGGGGCGAACTATGGCTACACCTTC	CASSVGANYGYTF
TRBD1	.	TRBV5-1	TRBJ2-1	TGCGCCAGCAGCGTGGACAGGGGGGGATACAATGAGCAGTTCTTC	CASSVDRGGYNEQFF
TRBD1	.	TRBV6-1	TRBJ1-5	TGTGCCAGCAGCCCCCGAGGGACAGGGGTTCAGCCCCAGCATTTT	CASSPRGTGVQPQHF
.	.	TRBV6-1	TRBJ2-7	TGTGCCAGCAGAAGAGCGATATTCTACGAGCAGTACTTC	CASRRAIFYEQYF
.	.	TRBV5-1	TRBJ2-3	TGCGCCAGCAGCCGTTCTAGCACAGATACGCAGTATTTT	CASSRSSTDTQYF
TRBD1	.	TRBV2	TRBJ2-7	TGTGCCAGCAAGCTTTTGGGACAGGTCAACTACGAGCAGTACTTC	CASKLLGQVNYEQYF
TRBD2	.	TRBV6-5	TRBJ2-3	TGTGCCAGCATGGGCGAGCGGGAGGGTCCAGATACGCAGTATTTT	CASMGEREGPDTQYF
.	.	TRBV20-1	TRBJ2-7	TGCAGTGCAGTCTCTTCCTACGAGCAGTACTTC	CSAVSSYEQYF